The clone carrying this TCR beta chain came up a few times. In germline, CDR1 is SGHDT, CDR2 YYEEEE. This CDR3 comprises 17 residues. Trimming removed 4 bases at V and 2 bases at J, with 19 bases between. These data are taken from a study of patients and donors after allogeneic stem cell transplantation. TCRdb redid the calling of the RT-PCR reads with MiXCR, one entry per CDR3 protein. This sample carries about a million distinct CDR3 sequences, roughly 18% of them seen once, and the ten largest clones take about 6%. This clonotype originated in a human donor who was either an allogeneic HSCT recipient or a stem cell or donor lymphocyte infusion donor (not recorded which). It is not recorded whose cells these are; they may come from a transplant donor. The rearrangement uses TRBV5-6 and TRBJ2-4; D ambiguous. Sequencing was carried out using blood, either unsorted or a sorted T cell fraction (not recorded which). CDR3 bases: TGTGCCAGCAGCCCCCGGAGAGTTGGGATCTCCAAAAACATTCAGTACTTC. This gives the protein CASSPRRVGISKNIQYF.